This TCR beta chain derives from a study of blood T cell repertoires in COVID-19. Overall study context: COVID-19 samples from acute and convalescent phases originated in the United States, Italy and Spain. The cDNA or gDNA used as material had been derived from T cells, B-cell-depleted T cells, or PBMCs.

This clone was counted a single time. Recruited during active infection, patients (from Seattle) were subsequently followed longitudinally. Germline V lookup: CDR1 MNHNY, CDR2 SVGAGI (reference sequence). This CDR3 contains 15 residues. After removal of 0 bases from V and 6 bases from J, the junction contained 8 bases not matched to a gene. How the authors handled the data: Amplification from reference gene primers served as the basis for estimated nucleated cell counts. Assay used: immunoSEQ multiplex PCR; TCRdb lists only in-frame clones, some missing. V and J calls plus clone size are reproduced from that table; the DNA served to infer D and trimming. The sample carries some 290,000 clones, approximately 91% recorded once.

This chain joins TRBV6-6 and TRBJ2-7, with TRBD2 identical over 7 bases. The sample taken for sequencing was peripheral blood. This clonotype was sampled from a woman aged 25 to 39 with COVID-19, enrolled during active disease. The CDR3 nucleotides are TGTGCCAGCAGTTACTCGTCTAGCGGCCTGGGCGAGCAGTACTTC. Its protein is CASSYSSSGLGEQYF.